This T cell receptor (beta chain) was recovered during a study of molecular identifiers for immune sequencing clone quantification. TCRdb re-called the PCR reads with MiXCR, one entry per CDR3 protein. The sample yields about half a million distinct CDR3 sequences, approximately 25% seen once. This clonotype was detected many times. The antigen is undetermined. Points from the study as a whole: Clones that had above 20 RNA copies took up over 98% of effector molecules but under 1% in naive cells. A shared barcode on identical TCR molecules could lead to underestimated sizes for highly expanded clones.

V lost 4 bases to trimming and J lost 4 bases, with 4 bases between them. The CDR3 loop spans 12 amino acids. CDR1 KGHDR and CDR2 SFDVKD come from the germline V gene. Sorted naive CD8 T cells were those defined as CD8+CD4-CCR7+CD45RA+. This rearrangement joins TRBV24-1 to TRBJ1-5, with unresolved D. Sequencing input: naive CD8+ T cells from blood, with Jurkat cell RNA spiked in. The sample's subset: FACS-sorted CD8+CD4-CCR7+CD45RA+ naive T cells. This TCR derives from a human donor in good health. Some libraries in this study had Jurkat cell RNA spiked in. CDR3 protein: CATSDGNQPQHF. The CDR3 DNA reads TGTGCCACCAGTGACGGAAATCAGCCCCAGCATTTT.